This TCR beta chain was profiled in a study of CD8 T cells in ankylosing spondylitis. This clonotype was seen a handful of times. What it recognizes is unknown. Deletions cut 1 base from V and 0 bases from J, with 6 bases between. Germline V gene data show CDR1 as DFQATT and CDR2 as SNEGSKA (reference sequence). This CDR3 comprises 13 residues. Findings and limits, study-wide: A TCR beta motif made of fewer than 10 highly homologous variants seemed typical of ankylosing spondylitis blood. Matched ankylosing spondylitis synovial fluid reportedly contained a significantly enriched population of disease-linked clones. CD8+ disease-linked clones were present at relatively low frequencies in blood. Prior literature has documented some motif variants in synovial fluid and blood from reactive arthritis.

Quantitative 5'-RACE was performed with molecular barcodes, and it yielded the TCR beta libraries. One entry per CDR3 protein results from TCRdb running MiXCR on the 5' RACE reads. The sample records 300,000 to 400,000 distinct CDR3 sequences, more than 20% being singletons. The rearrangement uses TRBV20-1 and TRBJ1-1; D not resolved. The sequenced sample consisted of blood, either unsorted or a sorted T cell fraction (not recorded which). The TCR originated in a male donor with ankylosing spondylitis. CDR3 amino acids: CSARVRMNTEAFF. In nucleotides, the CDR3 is TGCAGTGCTAGAGTTAGGATGAACACTGAAGCTTTCTTT.